This T cell receptor beta chain is from a study of graft-versus-host responses after intestinal transplantation (dated by TCRdb to the early 2020s). About the study as a whole: The transplants that recipients got were multivisceral, liver-intestinal, or isolated intestinal. Every recipient was given anti-thymocyte globulin induction, followed by about three years of maintenance tacrolimus and steroids. After intestinal transplantation, graft-versus-host and host-versus-graft alloreactive T cell clones in the graft, circulation and bone marrow were tracked using bulk TCR-beta CDR3 sequencing. To identify alloreactive clones, pre-transplant mixed lymphocyte reaction products were sequenced and then compared with unstimulated pre-transplant donor and recipient T cells. A cohort of under 30 intestinal transplant recipients, including one retransplant, was enrolled, and a few patients lacking pretransplant specimens were excluded. A peak of at least 4% donor T cells among recipient peripheral blood mononuclear cells was the definition used for donor T cell macrochimerism. Rather than being sequenced by the commercial service, samples from three later patients were sequenced in-house on an Illumina MiSeq and processed with MiXCR. The full study reports these points: The relatively low number and heterogeneity of intestinal transplant patients limited the conclusions. In the allografts of patients with donor T cell macrochimerism, GvH to HvG T cell clonal ratios were high. Peak levels of circulating GvH clones were associated with declines in HvG clones early after transplant. GvH clones were detected in recipient bone marrow, and some appeared earlier in ileal mucosa or blood, consistent with an intestinal mucosal origin.

The sample's time point label, decoded: cells obtained before transplantation from donor or recipient. CD3+CD4+ and CD3+CD8+ populations were FACS-sorted from unstimulated pre-transplant donor and recipient cells taken from spleen or lymph nodes. Germline trimming: 2 bases from V, 5 bases from J; junction bases outside gene matches: 6. The CDR3 holds 16 amino acids from the cysteine to the phenylalanine. Left in the record is the CDR3 DNA by itself, 48 bases read in frame from the first base. From the germline V gene (reference sequence), CDR1 is MNHNY and CDR2 is SVGAGI. Library prep was done by the immunoSEQ multiplex PCR assay. For most patients, genomic DNA was isolated with the Qiagen DNeasy Blood and Tissue Kit and shipped frozen to Adaptive Biotechnologies for TCR sequencing. For most patients, genomic DNA was subjected to high-throughput TCR-beta CDR3 sequencing by Adaptive Biotechnologies. On the study's bioinformatics: Adaptive's ImmunoSEQ software supplied the TCR sequencing data for around 19 patients, while MiXCR and VDJtools were used to process three other patients. To correct CD4 versus CD8 sorting errors, sequences present in both subsets at a frequency ratio below 5:1 were removed. Because the origin of CDR3 nucleotide sequences shared between donor and recipient could not be assigned, those sequences were removed. To count as alloreactive, a clone needed at least 2-fold expansion over unstimulated cells and a minimum CFSE-low frequency of 0.002% (template counts) or 0.001% (read counts). Clones were considered mappable if detected in sequenced pre-transplant spleen, lymph node, or MLR CFSE-low populations of the donor or recipient. Cumulative frequency of alloreactive clones was calculated as a percentage of all sequences weighted by copy number. TCRdb's version of the immuneACCESS table is confined to in-frame rearrangements and falls short of the full clone set. An unresolved V gene accounts for under half of the shortfall where checked; the remainder is of unknown origin. V, J and clone size derive from that table, while D and trimming were established from the DNA sequence. The sample has approximately 100,000 clones on record, 85% to 90% of them singletons. The ten top clones hold around 0.11% of the sample.

Details on this clone: Its specific antigen is unknown. The record has no base qualities; no much larger clone is one base away.

This sequence was found in a human donor who received an intestinal transplant. The sample was unstimulated CD4+ T cells sorted from spleen or lymph node cells, taken before intestinal transplant. The rearranged segments are TRBV6-6 and TRBJ1-5, and 10 junctional nucleotides match TRBD1. In nucleotide form, the sequence is TGTGCCAGCAGTTACCACAGGACAGGGGGGGATCAGCCCCAGCATTTT. The resulting protein is CASSYHRTGGDQPQHF.